This is a list of T cell receptor beta chains from one sample in a study of T cells in Graves' hyperthyroidism and ophthalmopathy. A single record per CDR3 protein comes from TCRdb applying MiXCR to the multiplex PCR reads. This sample yields about 350,000 distinct CDR3 sequences, of which approximately 15% are seen a single time; 20% to 25% belongs to the top ten. The material sequenced was blood. These receptors came from a woman aged 25 to 39 with Graves' hyperthyroidism. Each CDR3 is given with its conserved first and last residue. D genes are given only for firm matches. Only part of the rows carry a size: once, few, many, or a class if the clone is expanded.

14	NA	TRBJ2-7	NA	TRBV28	CASSPSGGTYEQYF	TGTGCCAGCAGTCCGTCGGGCGGTACCTACGAGCAGTACTTC
13	NA	TRBJ2-5	NA	TRBV28	CASSDQRMETQYF	TGTGCCAGCAGTGATCAGCGGATGGAGACCCAGTACTTC
16	NA	TRBJ2-6	NA	TRBV4-3	CASSQVLPTGANVLTF	TGCGCCAGCAGCCAAGTACTCCCTACTGGGGCCAACGTCCTGACTTTC
14	many	TRBJ2-1	TRBD2	TRBV20-1	CSARYASGYNEQFF	TGCAGTGCTAGATATGCTAGCGGCTACAATGAGCAGTTCTTC
17	few	TRBJ2-7	NA	TRBV20-1	CSAKRGTGGFGVYEQYF	TGCAGTGCTAAGCGAGGAACTGGCGGGTTTGGGGTCTACGAGCAGTACTTC
13	few	TRBJ1-3	NA	TRBV10-1	CASSHSSGNTIYF	TGCGCCAGCAGTCACTCTTCTGGAAACACCATATATTTT
14	many	TRBJ2-1	NA	TRBV13	CASRLGTGDNEQFF	TGTGCCAGCAGATTAGGCACGGGGGACAATGAGCAGTTCTTC
12	NA	TRBJ2-3	NA	TRBV20-1	CSSPGGTDTQYF	TGCTCAAGTCCCGGCGGGACAGATACGCAGTATTTT
15	many	TRBJ1-1	TRBD1	TRBV19	CASSQQGIGNTEAFF	TGTGCCAGTAGCCAACAGGGGATCGGAAACACTGAAGCTTTCTTT
14	few	TRBJ1-5	NA	TRBV4-2	CASSQVAGNQPQHF	TGTGCCAGCAGCCAAGTGGCCGGCAATCAGCCCCAGCATTTT
13	NA	TRBJ1-2	NA	TRBV19	CASSIGGLRGYTF	TGTGCCAGTAGTATCGGGGGCCTCCGTGGCTACACCTTC
15	NA	TRBJ2-7	TRBD2	TRBV7-9	CASSLVAGGRYEQYF	TGTGCCAGCAGCTTAGTCGCGGGAGGGAGGTACGAGCAGTACTTC
12	many	TRBJ2-1	NA	TRBV2	CASKQGNNEQFF	TGTGCCAGCAAGCAGGGTAACAATGAGCAGTTCTTC
10	NA	TRBJ2-1	TRBD2	TRBV20-1	CSAGLDRQFF	TGCAGTGCTGGACTAGATCGGCAGTTCTTC
16	few	TRBJ2-5	NA	TRBV9	CASSVDPGRGQETQYF	TGTGCCAGCAGCGTAGATCCAGGAAGGGGGCAAGAGACCCAGTACTTC
15	many	TRBJ1-4	NA	TRBV28	CASNPAGTRPEKLFF	TGTGCCAGCAATCCAGCCGGGACCCGTCCTGAAAAACTGTTTTTT
14	many	TRBJ1-6	NA	TRBV2	CASEGSEDNSPLHF	TGTGCCAGCGAGGGGTCGGAAGATAATTCACCCCTCCACTTT
13	many	TRBJ2-4	NA	TRBV12-3/TRBV12-4	CASSLWEANIQYF	TGTGCCAGCAGTTTATGGGAGGCAAACATTCAGTACTTC
15	many	TRBJ1-5	TRBD1	TRBV28	CASSSTTGGNQPQHF	TGTGCCAGCAGTTCCACCACAGGGGGCAATCAGCCCCAGCATTTT
15	many	TRBJ2-1	NA	TRBV7-2	CASSATIRLNNEQFF	TGTGCCAGCAGCGCCACAATTCGACTCAACAATGAGCAGTTCTTC
17	NA	TRBJ2-1	TRBD2	TRBV6-5	CASSYSWTSGLYNEQFF	TGTGCCAGCAGTTACTCTTGGACTAGCGGGCTCTACAATGAGCAGTTCTTC
12	NA	TRBJ2-1	NA	TRBV29-1	CSVSGSYNEQFF	TGCAGCGTCTCGGGCTCCTACAATGAGCAGTTCTTC
15	NA	TRBJ2-1	TRBD2	TRBV4-2	CASRLAGGSRNEQFF	TGTGCCAGCAGATTAGCGGGAGGGTCACGGAATGAGCAGTTCTTC
17	NA	TRBJ2-1	NA	TRBV7-9	CASSWGTGFSSYNEQFF	TGTGCCAGCAGCTGGGGAACAGGGTTTAGCTCCTACAATGAGCAGTTCTTC
12	many	TRBJ1-5	NA	TRBV5-1	CASSLDGQPQHF	TGCGCCAGCAGCTTGGATGGGCAGCCCCAGCATTTT
16	few	TRBJ1-2	NA	TRBV4-2	CASSQDGAGEVYGYTF	TGTGCCAGCAGCCAAGACGGGGCAGGGGAGGTCTATGGCTACACCTTC
16	NA	TRBJ2-2	TRBD2	TRBV12-3/TRBV12-4	CASSGLGGRAMGELFF	TGTGCCAGCAGCGGGCTAGGCGGGAGGGCCATGGGGGAGCTGTTTTTT
15	many	TRBJ2-5	NA	TRBV9	CASSVAKTETETQYF	TGTGCCAGCAGCGTAGCTAAGACTGAAACAGAGACCCAGTACTTC
16	once	TRBJ2-2	TRBD2	TRBV5-5	CASSFFAGGGTGELFF	TGTGCCAGCAGCTTTTTCGCGGGCGGGGGCACCGGGGAGCTGTTTTTT
13	many	TRBJ1-4	NA	TRBV3-1	CASSPGHNEKLFF	TGTGCCAGCAGCCCGGGCCATAATGAAAAACTGTTTTTT
16	many	TRBJ2-7	NA	TRBV28	CASSPLGGSGSYEQYF	TGTGCCAGCAGTCCCCTTGGGGGGAGCGGGTCCTACGAGCAGTACTTC